The clone carrying this T cell receptor (beta chain) was seen repeatedly, ten times or more. Its antigen is as yet unknown. Germline loops: CDR1 MNHEY, CDR2 SVGAGI. This CDR3 has 14 amino acids. Trimming took off 5 bases at V and 3 bases at J, with 13 bases between the two ends. It was by 5'RACE with 10-nucleotide random UMIs that the cDNA was made. Using its own MiXCR run on the 5' RACE reads, TCRdb lists one record per CDR3 protein. This sample carries some 60,000 distinct CDR3 sequences, under 5.5% of them seen once, and the ten largest clones take 3% to 4%. The entry originates in a study of neurological immune-mediated disorders. Study-level results: The multiple sclerosis repertoire cluster had no clinical or MRI feature associated with it. No CDR3 amino acid sequences were shared by expanded clones across subjects, suggesting private repertoires in all groups. Phylogenetic analysis grouped 18 of 34 multiple sclerosis patients' repertoires together, suggesting a possible repertoire signature.

The chain uses TRBV6-5 and TRBJ2-5; D perhaps matches TRBD2 (6 bases). The sample was PBMCs. The clonotype originates from a woman aged 45-59 years with multiple sclerosis. CDR3 loop: CASSTPRGEETQYF. The CDR3 nucleotides are TGTGCCAGCAGTACCCCTCGCGGGGAAGAGACCCAGTACTTC.